The 2 T cell receptor beta chains below were found in one sample sequenced in a study of lung T cells in sarcoidosis with Löfgren's syndrome (dated by TCRdb to 2016 to 2017). The sequencing machine was an Illumina MiSeq. Clones were called with MiXCR by TCRdb after fastp trimmed the public reads at Q25, and only in-frame beta chains were retained. Here each entry gathers all rows of one CDR3 protein and keeps the most common genes and DNA. In all, the sample holds roughly 2,100 distinct CDR3 sequences, and 25% to 30% of those were seen once. 9% to 10% of the sample lies in the top ten. Sequencing was done on a sample of CD4+ T cells from bronchoalveolar lavage. The receptors were sampled from a human donor with sarcoidosis (Löfgren's syndrome or another form), or a control subject (not recorded which).

Worth noting for this clonotype: This may stem from a read error, because a much larger clone lies one nucleotide away. The chain links TRBV2 to TRBJ1-1; no clear D. Germline V lookup: CDR1 SNHLY, CDR2 FYNNEI. The CDR3 sequence is 14 residues long. CDR3 amino acids: CASSGSGGRTGAFF. For the CDR3, the DNA is TGTGCCAGCAGTGGGTCGGGAGGCCGCACTGGAGCTTTCTTT.

This clonotype is categorized as large. This chain uses TRBV28 with TRBJ1-2, with D unresolved. The CDR3 loop spans 14 amino acids. Per germline, CDR1 MDHEN and CDR2 SYDVKM. The CDR3 coding sequence is TGTGCACCCCCCGGTGGCGCCCTTAACTATGGCTACACCTTC. Translated: CAPPGGALNYGYTF.